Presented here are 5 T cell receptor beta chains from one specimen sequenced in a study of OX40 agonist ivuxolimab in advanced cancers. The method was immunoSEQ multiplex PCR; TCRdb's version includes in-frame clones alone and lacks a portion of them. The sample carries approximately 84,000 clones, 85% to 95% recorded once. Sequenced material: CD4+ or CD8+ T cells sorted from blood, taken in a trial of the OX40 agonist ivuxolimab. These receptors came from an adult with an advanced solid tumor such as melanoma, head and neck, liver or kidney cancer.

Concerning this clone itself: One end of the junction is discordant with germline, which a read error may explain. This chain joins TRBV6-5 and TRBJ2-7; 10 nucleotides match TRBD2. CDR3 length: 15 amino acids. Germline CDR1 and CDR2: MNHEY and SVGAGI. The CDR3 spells CASSYSIRAGGLLDF. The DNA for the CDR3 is TGTGCCAGCAGTTACTCGATTCGAGCGGGGGGGCTCTTGGACTTC.

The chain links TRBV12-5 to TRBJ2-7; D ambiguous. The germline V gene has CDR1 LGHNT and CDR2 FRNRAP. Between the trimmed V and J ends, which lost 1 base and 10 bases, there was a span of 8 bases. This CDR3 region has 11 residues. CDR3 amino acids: CASGLDGSQYF. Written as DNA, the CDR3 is TGTGCTAGTGGTTTGGACGGGTCACAGTACTTC. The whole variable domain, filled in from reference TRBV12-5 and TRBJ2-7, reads DARVTQTPRHKVTEMGQEVTMRCQPILGHNTVFWYRQTMMQGLELLAYFRNRAPLDDSGMPKDRFSAEMPDATLATLKIQPSEPRDSAVYFCASGLDGSQYFGPGTRLTVT.

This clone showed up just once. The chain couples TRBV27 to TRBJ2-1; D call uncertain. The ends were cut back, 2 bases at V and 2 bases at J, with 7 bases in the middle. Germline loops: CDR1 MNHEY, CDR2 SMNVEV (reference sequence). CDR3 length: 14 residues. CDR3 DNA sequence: TGTGCCAGCAGTTTAAGGTCGCCCTACAATGAGCAGTTCTTC. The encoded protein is CASSLRSPYNEQFF.

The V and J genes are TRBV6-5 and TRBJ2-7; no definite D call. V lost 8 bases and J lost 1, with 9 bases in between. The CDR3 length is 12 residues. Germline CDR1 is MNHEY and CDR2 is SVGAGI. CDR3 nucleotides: TGTGCCAGCTTAAGCGTTTCCTACGAGCAGTACTTC. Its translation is CASLSVSYEQYF.

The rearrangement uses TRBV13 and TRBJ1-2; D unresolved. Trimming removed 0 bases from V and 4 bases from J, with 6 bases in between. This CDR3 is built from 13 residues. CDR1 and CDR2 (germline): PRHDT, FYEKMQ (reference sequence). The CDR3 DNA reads TGTGCCAGCAGCTTAGGACGGACCTATGGCTACACCTTC. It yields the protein CASSLGRTYGYTF. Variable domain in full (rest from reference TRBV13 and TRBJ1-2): AAGVIQSPRHLIKEKRETATLKCYPIPRHDTVYWYQQGPGQDPQFLISFYEKMQSDKGSIPDRFSAQQFSDYHSELNMSSLELGDSALYFCASSLGRTYGYTFGSGTRLTVV.